This is a list of T cell receptor beta chains from one sample in a study of OX40 agonist ivuxolimab in advanced cancers. Data came from immunoSEQ multiplex PCR; TCRdb stores just in-frame clones and leaves some out. The sample has 35,000 to 45,000 clones, more than 75% seen once. The sample here was CD4+ or CD8+ T cells sorted from blood, taken in a trial of the OX40 agonist ivuxolimab. The receptors were sampled from an adult with an advanced solid tumor such as melanoma, head and neck, liver or kidney cancer. Each CDR3 is given with its conserved first and last residue. The D gene is left open where the match is weak. Some rows have no size entry. The others give once, few or many, or a class for an expanded clone.

v_call	clone_size	d_call	j_call	cdr3_nt	cdr3_aa
TRBV7-9	-	-	TRBJ2-4	TGTGCCAGCAGCCGCCCCAAGTGGGGAACTCCGGAGGCCAAAAACATTCAGTACTTC	CASSRPKWGTPEAKNIQYF
TRBV13	-	-	TRBJ1-5	TGTGCCAGCAGCTTAAACAGGGATCAGCCCCAGCATTTT	CASSLNRDQPQHF
TRBV6-5	-	TRBD1	TRBJ2-7	TGTGCCGGGACTTCAGGGGGCGGCTACGAGCAGTACTTC	CAGTSGGGYEQYF
TRBV29-1	-	TRBD1	TRBJ1-1	TGCAGCAGCGGACAGGGATTGAACACTGAAGCTTTCTTT	CSSGQGLNTEAFF
TRBV7-2	-	-	TRBJ1-1	TGTGCCAGCAGCTTAAGAGGGGTCACTGAAGCTTTCTTT	CASSLRGVTEAFF
TRBV18	few	-	TRBJ1-1	TGTGCCAGCTCACCACGAGCGAACACTGAAGCTTTCTTT	CASSPRANTEAFF
TRBV7-9	few	-	TRBJ2-3	TGTGCCAGCAGCTTCCGATCAGCGGCCTCAGATACGCAGTATTTT	CASSFRSAASDTQYF
TRBV6-1	once	TRBD1	TRBJ2-6	TGTGCCAGCTCAGACAGGGCTGGGGCCAACGTCCTGACTTTC	CASSDRAGANVLTF
TRBV21-1	once	-	TRBJ2-2	TGTGCCAGCAGCAAAGTAGGTAGCGGGAGAGAGGGTTGGGCCGGGGAGCTGTTTTTT	CASSKVGSGREGWAGELFF
TRBV28	-	-	TRBJ2-7	TGTGCCAGCAGTAGGCCTCGGGGCGAGCAGTACTTC	CASSRPRGEQYF
TRBV7-9	-	-	TRBJ2-2	TGTGCCAGCAGCTTAGCGGGTAACACCGGGGAGCTGTTTTTT	CASSLAGNTGELFF
TRBV9	-	-	TRBJ2-5	TGTGCCAGCAGCGCGGCCCCGCGTGGGGGCGGGACCCAGTACTTC	CASSAAPRGGGTQYF
TRBV30	-	TRBD2	TRBJ2-1	TGTGCCTGGAGCCCCCGGCGGGGCGGGAGAAGCTACAATGAGCAGTTCTTC	CAWSPRRGGRSYNEQFF
TRBV18	-	-	TRBJ2-6	TGTGCCAGCTCACTCTCAGGAGACCCATTCCGAGCCCCTGGGGCCAACGTCCTGACTTTC	CASSLSGDPFRAPGANVLTF
TRBV28	-	-	TRBJ2-7	TGTGCCAGCAGTTTATGGACAGGAGCCTCCTACGAGCAGTACTTC	CASSLWTGASYEQYF
TRBV5-6	-	-	TRBJ1-2	TGTGCCAGCAGCTTAGGAACTTATGGCTACACCTTC	CASSLGTYGYTF
TRBV6-5	-	-	TRBJ1-2	TGTGCCAGCAGTTACGCAGGGGAGTTTCGTGGCTACACCTTC	CASSYAGEFRGYTF
TRBV2	once	TRBD1	TRBJ2-7	TGTGCCAGCCACCTAAGCCGTTACAGGGGCCCTCTAAGGACCTACGAGCAGTACTTC	CASHLSRYRGPLRTYEQYF
TRBV4-1	-	TRBD2	TRBJ2-7	TGCGCCGCAGCCCCGGGACTAGCGGGAGCCTACGAGCAGTACTTC	CAAAPGLAGAYEQYF
TRBV5-4	-	-	TRBJ2-5	TGTGCCAGCAGCTCCCGCGCGAGCCAAGAGACCCAGTACTTC	CASSSRASQETQYF
TRBV29-1	medium-sized	-	TRBJ2-1	TGCAGCGTTGTCCACCATGAGCAGTTCTTC	CSVVHHEQFF
TRBV11-2	-	TRBD2	TRBJ2-4	TGTGCCAGCAGCCCCCAAACAGGACTAGCGGGGGTAGCCAAAAACATTCAGTACTTC	CASSPQTGLAGVAKNIQYF
TRBV6-1	-	TRBD1	TRBJ2-7	TGTGCCAGCAGCCCCGGGACAGGGACGAGCGAGCAGTACTTC	CASSPGTGTSEQYF
TRBV23-1	-	-	TRBJ2-7	TGCGCCAGCAGTCAATCGAACAGTGATGAAACCTACGAGCAGTACTTC	CASSQSNSDETYEQYF
TRBV5-4	-	-	TRBJ1-2	TGTGCCAGCAGCTTGGCACGGCTAGAAGGGGGCTACACCTTC	CASSLARLEGGYTF
TRBV28	-	TRBD1	TRBJ1-2	TGTGCCAGCAGGTTAACAGGGGAAGCTAACTATGGCTACACCTTC	CASRLTGEANYGYTF
TRBV28	-	TRBD2	TRBJ2-1	TGTGCCAGCAGTTTTCTAGCGGGAGGACGGGGTGAGCAGTTCTTC	CASSFLAGGRGEQFF
TRBV6-1	-	TRBD1	TRBJ2-7	TGTGCCAGCAGACAGGGGAGCTCCTACGAGCAGTACTTC	CASRQGSSYEQYF
TRBV6-5	-	TRBD1	TRBJ1-2	TGTGCCAGCAGTTTCCTGACAGGGGGATGGGGCTACACCTTC	CASSFLTGGWGYTF
TRBV18	-	-	TRBJ2-3	TGTGCCAGCTCACCACTAGCCTACACAGATACGCAGTATTTT	CASSPLAYTDTQYF
TRBV5-4	-	-	TRBJ1-2	TGTGCCAGCGGAATAGGGGGAAGAAGGAACTATGGCTACACCTTC	CASGIGGRRNYGYTF
TRBV4-1	-	-	TRBJ1-1	TGCGCCAGCAGCCAAGATTGGGGGGATGGGCTGCCTGAAGCTTTCTTT	CASSQDWGDGLPEAFF